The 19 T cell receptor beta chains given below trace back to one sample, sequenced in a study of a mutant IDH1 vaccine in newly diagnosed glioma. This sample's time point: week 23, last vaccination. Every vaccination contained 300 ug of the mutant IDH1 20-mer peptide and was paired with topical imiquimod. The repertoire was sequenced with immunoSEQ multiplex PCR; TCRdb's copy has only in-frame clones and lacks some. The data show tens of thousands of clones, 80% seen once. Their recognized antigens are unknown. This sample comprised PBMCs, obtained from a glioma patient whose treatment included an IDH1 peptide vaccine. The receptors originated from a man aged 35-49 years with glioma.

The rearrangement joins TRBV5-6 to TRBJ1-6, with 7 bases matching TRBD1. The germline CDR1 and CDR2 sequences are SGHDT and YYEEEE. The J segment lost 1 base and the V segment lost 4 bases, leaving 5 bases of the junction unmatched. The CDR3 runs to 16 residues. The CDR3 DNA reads TGTGCCAGCAGCCCAGGGGGGGGGTCCTATAATTCACCCCTCCACTTT. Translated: CASSPGGGSYNSPLHF. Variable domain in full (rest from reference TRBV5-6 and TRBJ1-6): DAGVTQSPTHLIKTRGQQVTLRCSPKSGHDTVSWYQQALGQGPQFIFQYYEEEERQRGNFPDRFSGHQFPNYSSELNVNALLLGDSALYLCASSPGGGSYNSPLHFGNGTRLTVT.

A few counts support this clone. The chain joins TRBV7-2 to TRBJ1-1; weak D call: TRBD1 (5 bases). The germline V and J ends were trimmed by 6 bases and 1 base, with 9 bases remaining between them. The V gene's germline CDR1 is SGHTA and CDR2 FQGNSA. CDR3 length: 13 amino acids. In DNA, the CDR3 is TGTGCCAGCAGGTTACAGGAGAACACTGAAGCTTTCTTT. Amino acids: CASRLQENTEAFF.

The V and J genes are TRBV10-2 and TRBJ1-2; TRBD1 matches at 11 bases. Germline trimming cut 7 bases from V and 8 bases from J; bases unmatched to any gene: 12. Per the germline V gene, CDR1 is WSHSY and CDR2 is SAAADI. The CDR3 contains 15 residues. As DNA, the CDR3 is TGCGCCAGCAAGAGCCCGGGACAGGGGGGTCTCGGCTACACCTTC. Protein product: CASKSPGQGGLGYTF.

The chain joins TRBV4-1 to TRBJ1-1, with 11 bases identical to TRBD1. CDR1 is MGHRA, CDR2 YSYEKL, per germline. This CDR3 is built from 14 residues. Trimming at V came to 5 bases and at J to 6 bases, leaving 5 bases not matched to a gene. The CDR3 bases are TGCGCCAGCAGCGGACAGGGGGCGCTTGCTGAAGCTTTCTTT. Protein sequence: CASSGQGALAEAFF.

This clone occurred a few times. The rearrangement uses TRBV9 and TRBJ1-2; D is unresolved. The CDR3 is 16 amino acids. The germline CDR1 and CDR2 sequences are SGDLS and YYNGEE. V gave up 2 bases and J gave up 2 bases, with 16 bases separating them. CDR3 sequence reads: CASSVEGKARNYGYTF. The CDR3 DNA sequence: TGTGCCAGCAGCGTCGAAGGAAAGGCCAGAAACTATGGCTACACCTTC.

Here the CDR3 reads CASSRDRSSAFF. For the CDR3, the DNA is TGCGCCAGCAGTCGGGACAGGTCGTCGGCTTTCTTT. The genes are TRBV4-1 and TRBJ1-1, with TRBD1 matching 8 bases. Germline V lookup: CDR1 MGHRA, CDR2 YSYEKL. Trimming cost V 6 bases and J 11 bases; bases outside gene matches: 8. There are 12 residues in the CDR3.

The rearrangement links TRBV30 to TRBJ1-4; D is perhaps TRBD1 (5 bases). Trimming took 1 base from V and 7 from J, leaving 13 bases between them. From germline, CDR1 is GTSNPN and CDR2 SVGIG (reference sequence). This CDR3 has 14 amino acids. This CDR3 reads CAWSGGNQGEKLFF. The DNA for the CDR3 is TGTGCCTGGAGTGGAGGGAATCAGGGTGAAAAACTGTTTTTT.

The CDR3 spells CASSPMEGPPHNEQFF. CDR3 sequence (DNA): TGTGCCAGCTCCCCAATGGAGGGCCCACCACACAATGAGCAGTTCTTC. V is TRBV18 and J is TRBJ2-1; possibly TRBD2 for D (6 bases). Germline V lookup: CDR1 KGHSH, CDR2 LQKENI. CDR3 length: 16 residues. Between the trimmed V and J ends, which lost 6 bases and 5 bases, there was a span of 20 bases.

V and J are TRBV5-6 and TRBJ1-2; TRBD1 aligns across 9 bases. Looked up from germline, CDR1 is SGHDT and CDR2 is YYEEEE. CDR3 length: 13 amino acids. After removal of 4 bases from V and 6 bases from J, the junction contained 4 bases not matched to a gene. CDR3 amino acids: CASSPRDRDGYTF. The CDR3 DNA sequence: TGTGCCAGCAGCCCCCGGGACAGGGATGGCTACACCTTC.

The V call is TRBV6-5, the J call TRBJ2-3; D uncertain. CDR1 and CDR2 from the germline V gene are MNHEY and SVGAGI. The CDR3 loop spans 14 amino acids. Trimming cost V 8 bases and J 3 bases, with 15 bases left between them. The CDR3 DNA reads TGTGCCAGCTCCCCCAGAATAGGTACAGATACGCAGTATTTT. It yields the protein CASSPRIGTDTQYF.

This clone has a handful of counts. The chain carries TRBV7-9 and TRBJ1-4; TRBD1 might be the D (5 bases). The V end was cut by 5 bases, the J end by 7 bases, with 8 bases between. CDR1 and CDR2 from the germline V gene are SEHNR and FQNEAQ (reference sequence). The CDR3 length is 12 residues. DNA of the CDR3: TGTGCCAGCAGCATGGGGGGTGAAAAACTGTTTTTT. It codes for CASSMGGEKLFF.

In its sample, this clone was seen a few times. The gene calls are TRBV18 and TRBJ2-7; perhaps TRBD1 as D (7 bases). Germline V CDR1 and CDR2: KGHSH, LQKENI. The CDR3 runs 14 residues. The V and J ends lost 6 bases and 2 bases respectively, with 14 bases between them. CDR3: CASSEDREAYEQYF. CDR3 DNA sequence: TGTGCCAGCTCGGAAGACAGGGAGGCCTACGAGCAGTACTTC.

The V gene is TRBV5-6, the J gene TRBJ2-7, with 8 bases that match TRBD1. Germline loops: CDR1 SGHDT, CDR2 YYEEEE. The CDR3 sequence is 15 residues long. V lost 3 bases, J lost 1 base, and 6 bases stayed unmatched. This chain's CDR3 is CASSSGTGDSYEQYF. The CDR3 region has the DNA TGTGCCAGCAGCTCCGGGACAGGAGATTCCTACGAGCAGTACTTC.

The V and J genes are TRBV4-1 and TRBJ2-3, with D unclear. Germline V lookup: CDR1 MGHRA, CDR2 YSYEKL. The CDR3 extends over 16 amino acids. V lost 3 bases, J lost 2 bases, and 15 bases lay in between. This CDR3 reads CASSHPTTGVTDTQYF. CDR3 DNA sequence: TGCGCCAGCAGCCACCCAACGACCGGAGTCACAGATACGCAGTATTTT.

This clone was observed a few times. The CDR3 nucleotides read TGCGCCAGCAGTTGGGACAGGGTAGACACCGGGGAGCTGTTTTTT. Translated: CASSWDRVDTGELFF. The rearrangement joins TRBV5-1 to TRBJ2-2; 9 nucleotides agree with TRBD1. Germline assignment: CDR1 SGHRS and CDR2 YFSETQ. This CDR3 contains 15 residues. With 5 bases clipped from V and 3 bases from J, the junction kept 5 bases outside the gene matches.

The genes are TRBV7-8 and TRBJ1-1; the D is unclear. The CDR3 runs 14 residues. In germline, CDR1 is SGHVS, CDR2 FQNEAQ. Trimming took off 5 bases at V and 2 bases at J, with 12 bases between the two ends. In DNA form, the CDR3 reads TGTGCCAGCAGCCCGACTGAATTAAACACTGAAGCTTTCTTT. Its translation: CASSPTELNTEAFF.

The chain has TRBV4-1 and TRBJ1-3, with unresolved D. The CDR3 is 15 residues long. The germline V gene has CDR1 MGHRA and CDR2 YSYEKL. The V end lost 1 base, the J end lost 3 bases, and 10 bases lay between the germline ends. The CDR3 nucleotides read TGCGCCAGCAGCCAAGCGCAAAGTGTTGGAAACACCATATATTTT. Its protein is CASSQAQSVGNTIYF.

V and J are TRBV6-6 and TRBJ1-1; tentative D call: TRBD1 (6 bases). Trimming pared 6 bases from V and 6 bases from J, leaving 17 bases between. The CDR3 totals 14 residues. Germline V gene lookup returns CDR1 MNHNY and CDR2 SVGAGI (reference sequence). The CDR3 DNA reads TGTGCCAGCAGCCTCCTTGACAGGAGCTCTGAAGCTTTCTTT. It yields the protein CASSLLDRSSEAFF.

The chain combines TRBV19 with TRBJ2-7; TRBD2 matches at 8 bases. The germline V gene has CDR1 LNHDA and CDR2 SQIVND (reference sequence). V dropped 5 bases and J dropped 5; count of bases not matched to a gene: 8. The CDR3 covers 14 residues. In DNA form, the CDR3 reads TGTGCCAGTAGTGGACTCGGGGGGGGCGACGAGCAGTACTTC. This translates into CASSGLGGGDEQYF.